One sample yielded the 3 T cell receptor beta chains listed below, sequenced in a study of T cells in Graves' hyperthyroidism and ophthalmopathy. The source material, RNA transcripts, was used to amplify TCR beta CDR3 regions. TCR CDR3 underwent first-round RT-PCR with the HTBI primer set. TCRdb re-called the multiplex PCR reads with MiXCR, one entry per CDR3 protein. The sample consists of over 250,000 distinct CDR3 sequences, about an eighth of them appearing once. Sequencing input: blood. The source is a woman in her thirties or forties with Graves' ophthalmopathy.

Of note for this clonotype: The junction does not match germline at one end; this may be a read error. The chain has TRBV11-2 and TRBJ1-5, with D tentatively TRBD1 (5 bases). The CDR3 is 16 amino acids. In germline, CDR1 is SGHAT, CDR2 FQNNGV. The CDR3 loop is CASSQSQGASNQPQHF. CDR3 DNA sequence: TGCGCCAGCAGCCAATCGCAGGGCGCCAGCAATCAGCCCCAGCATTTT.

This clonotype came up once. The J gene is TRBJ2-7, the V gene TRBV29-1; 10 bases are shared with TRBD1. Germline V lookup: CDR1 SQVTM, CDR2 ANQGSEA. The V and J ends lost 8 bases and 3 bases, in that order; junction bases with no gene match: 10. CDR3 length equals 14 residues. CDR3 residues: CSTLTGTGDYEQYF. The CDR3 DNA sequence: TGCAGCACATTGACCGGGACAGGGGACTACGAGCAGTACTTC.

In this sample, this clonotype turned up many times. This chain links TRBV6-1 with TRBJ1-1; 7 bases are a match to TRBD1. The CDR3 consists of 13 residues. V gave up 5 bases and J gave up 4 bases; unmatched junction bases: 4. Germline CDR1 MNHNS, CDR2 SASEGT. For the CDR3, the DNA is TGTGCCAGCAGTTCAGGGGGGGGCACTGAAGCTTTCTTT. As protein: CASSSGGGTEAFF.